Described below is a single T cell receptor beta chain sequence and its context. Per the original methods: Amplifying reference gene primers gave estimates of nucleated cell counts. Sequencing used immunoSEQ multiplex PCR; TCRdb keeps in-frame clones, though not all of them. That table gives V, J and clone size, and the DNA gave D and trimming. The data hold around 100,000 clones, with about 81% observed a single time. This sample stems from a study of blood T cell repertoires in COVID-19. Study information: Donors in the United States, Italy and Spain gave samples during acute or convalescent COVID-19. The analysed material was cDNA or gDNA that came from T cells, B-cell-depleted T cells, or PBMCs.

The CDR3 totals 15 residues. Trimming shortened V by 8 bases and J by 3 bases, and 16 bases separated the two germline ends. Germline assignment: CDR1 MDHEN and CDR2 SYDVKM. The chain combines TRBV28 with TRBJ2-2, with D possibly matching TRBD1 (7 bases). The receptor was derived from a woman in her sixties with acute or convalescent COVID-19. Sequencing was carried out using peripheral blood. CDR3 loop: CASLGGGVDTGELFF. The CDR3 DNA sequence: TGTGCCAGCTTAGGGGGCGGGGTGGACACCGGGGAGCTGTTTTTT.